The sequence of this T cell receptor beta chain was determined in a study of blood T cell repertoires in COVID-19. For the study at large: Both acute and convalescent COVID-19 samples were obtained from the United States, Italy and Spain. T cells, B-cell-depleted T cells, or PBMCs provided the cDNA or gDNA that served as material.

Only one count was recorded for this clone. The germline V gene has CDR1 MGHDK and CDR2 SYGVNS. The CDR3 is made up of 14 amino acids. V trimming: 6 bases; J trimming: 1 base; junction bases outside the gene matches: 2. Some clones are missing from TCRdb's copy, which holds only in-frame ones; the method was immunoSEQ multiplex PCR. The table includes roughly 120,000 clones, roughly 83% detected once. The source is a human donor in a cohort sampled during active COVID-19. This chain joins TRBV25-1 and TRBJ2-3; 9 bases are shared with TRBD2. Sequencing was carried out using peripheral blood. CDR3 protein: CASRREGGTDTQYF. DNA of the CDR3: TGTGCCAGCAGGCGGGAGGGGGGCACAGATACGCAGTATTTT.